This T cell receptor (beta chain) was documented in a study of shared clonotypes between healthy human individuals. CD45RO-negative, CCR7-positively selected cells formed the naive CD8 fraction, excluding terminally differentiated effector memory CD45RA+ cells. Data came from immunoSEQ multiplex PCR; TCRdb stores just in-frame clones and leaves some out. The data hold hundreds of thousands of clones, with roughly 98% observed a single time. CDR1 is SEHNR and CDR2 is FQNEAQ in the germline V gene (reference sequence). V was shortened by 5 bases and J by 1 base, with 13 bases between the two germline ends. This CDR3 region has 15 residues.

The chain has TRBV7-9 and TRBJ2-3; D call uncertain. This clonotype was sampled from a man in his thirties or forties in good health. The sequencing input was naive CD8+ T cells sorted from blood. CDR3 sequence: CASSPGPSRTDTQYF. DNA of the CDR3: TGTGCCAGCAGCCCCGGACCCTCCCGCACAGATACGCAGTATTTT. Using reference TRBV7-9 and TRBJ2-3 for the parts outside the CDR3, the full variable domain is DTGVSQNPRHKITKRGQNVTFRCDPISEHNRLYWYRQTLGQGPEFLTYFQNEAQLEKSRLLSDRFSAERPKGSFSTLEIQRTEQGDSAMYLCASSPGPSRTDTQYFGPGTRLTVL.